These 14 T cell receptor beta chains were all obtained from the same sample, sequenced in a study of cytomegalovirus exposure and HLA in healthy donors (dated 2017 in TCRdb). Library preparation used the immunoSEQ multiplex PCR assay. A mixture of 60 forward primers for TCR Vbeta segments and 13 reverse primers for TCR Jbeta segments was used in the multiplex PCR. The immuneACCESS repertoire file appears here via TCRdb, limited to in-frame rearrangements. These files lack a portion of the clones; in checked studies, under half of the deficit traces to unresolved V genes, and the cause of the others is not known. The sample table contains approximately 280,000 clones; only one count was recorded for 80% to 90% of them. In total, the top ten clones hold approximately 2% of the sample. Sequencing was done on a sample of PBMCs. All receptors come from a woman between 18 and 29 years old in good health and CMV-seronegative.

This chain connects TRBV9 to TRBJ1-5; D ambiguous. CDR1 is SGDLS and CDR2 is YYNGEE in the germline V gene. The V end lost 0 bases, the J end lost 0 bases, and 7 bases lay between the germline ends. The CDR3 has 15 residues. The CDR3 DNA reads TGTGCCAGCAGCGTAGGTACAAATAGCAATCAGCCCCAGCATTTT. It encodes CASSVGTNSNQPQHF.

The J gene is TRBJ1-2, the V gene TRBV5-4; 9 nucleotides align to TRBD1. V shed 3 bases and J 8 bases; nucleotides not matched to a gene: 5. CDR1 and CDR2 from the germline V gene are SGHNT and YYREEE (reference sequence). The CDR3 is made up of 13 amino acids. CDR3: CASSSGTGSGYTF. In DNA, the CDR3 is TGTGCCAGCAGCTCAGGGACAGGGAGCGGCTACACCTTC. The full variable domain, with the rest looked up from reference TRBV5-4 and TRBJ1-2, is ETGVTQSPTHLIKTRGQQVTLRCSSQSGHNTVSWYQQALGQGPQFIFQYYREEENGRGNFPPRFSGLQFPNYSSELNVNALELDDSALYLCASSSGTGSGYTFGSGTRLTVV.

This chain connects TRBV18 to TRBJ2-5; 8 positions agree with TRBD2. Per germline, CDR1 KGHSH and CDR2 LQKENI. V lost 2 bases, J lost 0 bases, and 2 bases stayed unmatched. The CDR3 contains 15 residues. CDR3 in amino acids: CASSPSGGYQETQYF. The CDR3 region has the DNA TGTGCCAGCTCACCATCGGGGGGGTACCAAGAGACCCAGTACTTC. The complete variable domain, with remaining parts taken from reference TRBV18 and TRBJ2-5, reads NAGVMQNPRHLVRRRGQEARLRCSPMKGHSHVYWYRQLPEEGLKFMVYLQKENIIDESGMPKERFSAEFPKEGPSILRIQQVVRGDSAAYFCASSPSGGYQETQYFGPGTRLLVL.

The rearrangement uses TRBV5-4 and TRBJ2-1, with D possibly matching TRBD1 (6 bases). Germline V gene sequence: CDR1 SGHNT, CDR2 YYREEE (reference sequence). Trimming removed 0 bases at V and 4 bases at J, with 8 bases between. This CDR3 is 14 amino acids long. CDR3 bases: TGTGCCAGCAGCTTGGACAGGGATTACAATGAGCAGTTCTTC. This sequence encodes CASSLDRDYNEQFF.

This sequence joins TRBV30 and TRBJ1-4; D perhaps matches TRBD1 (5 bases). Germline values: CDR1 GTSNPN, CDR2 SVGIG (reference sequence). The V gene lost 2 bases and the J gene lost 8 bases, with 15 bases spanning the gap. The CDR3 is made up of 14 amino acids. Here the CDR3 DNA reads TGTGCCTGGAGTAATGGGCAGGGCCCGGAAAAACTGTTTTTT. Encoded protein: CAWSNGQGPEKLFF.

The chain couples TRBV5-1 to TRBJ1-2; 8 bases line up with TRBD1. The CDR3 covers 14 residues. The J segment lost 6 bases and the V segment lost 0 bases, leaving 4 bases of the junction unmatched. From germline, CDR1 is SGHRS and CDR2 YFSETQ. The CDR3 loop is CASSLATGEDGYTF. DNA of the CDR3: TGCGCCAGCAGCTTGGCGACAGGGGAAGATGGCTACACCTTC. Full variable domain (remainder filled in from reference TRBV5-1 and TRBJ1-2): KAGVTQTPRYLIKTRGQQVTLSCSPISGHRSVSWYQQTPGQGLQFLFEYFSETQRNKGNFPGRFSGRQFSNSRSEMNVSTLELGDSALYLCASSLATGEDGYTFGSGTRLTVV.

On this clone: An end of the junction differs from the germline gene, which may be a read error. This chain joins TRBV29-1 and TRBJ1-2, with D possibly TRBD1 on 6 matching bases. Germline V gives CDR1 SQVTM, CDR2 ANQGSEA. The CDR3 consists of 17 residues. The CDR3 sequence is CSAETLRTAYHNYGYTF. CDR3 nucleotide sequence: TGCAGCGCTGAAACTCTCCGGACAGCTTATCATAACTATGGCTACACCTTC.

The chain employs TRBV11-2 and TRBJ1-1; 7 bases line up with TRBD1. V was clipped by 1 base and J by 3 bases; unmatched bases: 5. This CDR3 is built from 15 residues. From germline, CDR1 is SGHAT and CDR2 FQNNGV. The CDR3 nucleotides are TGTGCCAGCAGCTTAGGGACAGGCCGAGACACTGAAGCTTTCTTT. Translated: CASSLGTGRDTEAFF.

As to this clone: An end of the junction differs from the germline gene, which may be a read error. CDR3 sequence reads: CASAGGIRTGELLF. CDR3 bases: TGTGCCAGCGCGGGGGGGATCCGCACCGGGGAGCTGCTTTTT. The chain links TRBV9 to TRBJ2-2; 9 bases line up with TRBD2. The CDR3 has 14 amino acids. Germline V CDR1 and CDR2: SGDLS, YYNGEE.

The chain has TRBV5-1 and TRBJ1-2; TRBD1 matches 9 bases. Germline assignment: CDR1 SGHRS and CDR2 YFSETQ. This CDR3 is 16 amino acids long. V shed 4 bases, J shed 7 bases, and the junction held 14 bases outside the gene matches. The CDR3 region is CASSRIPGQGRVGYTF. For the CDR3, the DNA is TGCGCCAGCAGCAGGATACCGGGACAGGGAAGGGTTGGCTACACCTTC. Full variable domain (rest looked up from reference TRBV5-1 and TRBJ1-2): KAGVTQTPRYLIKTRGQQVTLSCSPISGHRSVSWYQQTPGQGLQFLFEYFSETQRNKGNFPGRFSGRQFSNSRSEMNVSTLELGDSALYLCASSRIPGQGRVGYTFGSGTRLTVV.

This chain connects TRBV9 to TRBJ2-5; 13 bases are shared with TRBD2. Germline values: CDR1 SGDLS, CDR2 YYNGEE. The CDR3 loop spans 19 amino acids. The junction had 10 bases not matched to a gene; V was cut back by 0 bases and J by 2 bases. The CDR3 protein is CASSVAGQGLAGPQETQYF. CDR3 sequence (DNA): TGTGCCAGCAGCGTAGCGGGTCAGGGACTAGCGGGGCCTCAAGAGACCCAGTACTTC.

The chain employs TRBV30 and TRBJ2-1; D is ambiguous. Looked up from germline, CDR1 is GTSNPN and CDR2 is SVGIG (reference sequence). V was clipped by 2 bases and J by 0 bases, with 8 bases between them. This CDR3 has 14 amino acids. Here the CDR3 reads CAWSHTSSYNEQFF. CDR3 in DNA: TGTGCCTGGAGTCACACCAGCTCCTACAATGAGCAGTTCTTC.

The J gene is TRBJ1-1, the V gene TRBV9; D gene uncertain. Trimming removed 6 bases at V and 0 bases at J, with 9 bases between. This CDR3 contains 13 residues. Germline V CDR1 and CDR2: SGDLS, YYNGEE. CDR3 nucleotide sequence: TGTGCCAGCATGGCGGGGTTGAACACTGAAGCTTTCTTT. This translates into CASMAGLNTEAFF.

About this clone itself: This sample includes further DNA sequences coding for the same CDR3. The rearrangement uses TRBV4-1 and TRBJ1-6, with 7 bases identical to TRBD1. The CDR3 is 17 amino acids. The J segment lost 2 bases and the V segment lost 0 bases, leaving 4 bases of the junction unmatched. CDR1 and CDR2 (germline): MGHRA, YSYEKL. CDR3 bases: TGCGCCAGCAGCCAAGACCCTGGACAGGCCTATAATTCACCCCTCCACTTT. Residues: CASSQDPGQAYNSPLHF.